This T cell receptor (beta chain) appears in the sequencing data of a study of blood T cell repertoires in COVID-19 (dated by TCRdb to the early 2020s). At the level of the whole study: Samples from collaborators originated in the United States, Italy and Spain and spanned both the acute and convalescent phases of COVID-19. The prospective study material was composed of cDNA or gDNA derived from T cells, B-cell-depleted T cells, or PBMCs. The dataset comprised deeply sampled blood TCRbeta repertoires from subjects exposed to, actively infected with, or recovered from COVID-19. The repertoires were released in a freely available public database intended as a resource for research on the immune response to SARS-CoV-2. Samples came from the ongoing ImmuneRACE study (first 160 participants) plus 1,254 subjects from 6 global collaborators. A de-identified subject ID, COVID-19 status, age in years and sex were almost always included in the sample metadata. Where available, HLA class I and class II types were taken from metadata supplied by the sample provider and were not determined by assay-based typing. The research as a whole found: The amount of clinical and demographic metadata varied by source and participant and was provided uncurated.

TCRbeta CDR3 regions were amplified from genomic DNA by means of the immunoSEQ Assay, a bias-controlled multiplex PCR. Processing in the source paper ran as follows. Nucleated cell counts per sample were estimated from amplification of reference gene primers within the assay. To quantify the absolute abundance of each unique TCRbeta CDR3 rearrangement, sequence reads were collapsed and filtered. Productive Simpson clonality was computed per sample as the square root of Simpson's diversity index over productive rearrangements. TCRdb stores this immuneACCESS table with in-frame sequences only. Part of the clones is absent; in the studies checked, under half of the shortfall reflects unresolved V genes, and no reason is known for the rest. V and J calls and clone size are copied from that table; D and trimming were computed from the DNA. The sample table records 150,000 to 200,000 clones; roughly 91% of these occur just once. Of the sample, approximately 6% is held by the ten largest clones.

Each collaborating institution followed its own protocols to collect whole blood in K2EDTA tubes. For TCRbeta analysis, collaborators shipped samples as frozen whole blood, isolated PBMCs, or DNA extracted from either of those sample types. A note on this clone: The antigen it recognizes is unknown. Per-base quality was not reported, and no clone a single base away is much larger than it.

The germline V gene encodes CDR1 LGHDT and CDR2 YNNKEL (reference sequence). V lost 2 bases and J lost 4 bases; the stretch between them is 9 bases long. The CDR3 runs 14 amino acids, cysteine and phenylalanine included. Only the CDR3 DNA is retained, 42 bases long and in frame from the first base. The TCR originated in a man aged 35 to 55 with active or convalescent COVID-19. Source material: peripheral blood. In this chain, TRBV3-1 (or the pseudogene TRBV3-2) is recombined with TRBJ1-3; the D gene is unclear. The bases read TGTGCCAGCAGCCAAATTAGGAGAGGAAACACCATATATTTT. The translation is CASSQIRRGNTIYF.